What follows are 22 T cell receptor beta chains derived from one specimen sequenced in a study of blood T cells in healthy people across ages. A second PCR, run for roughly 6 to 11 cycles, used a sample-barcoded 5' primer plus a J-beta primer mix. TCRdb analysed the 5' RACE reads with MiXCR anew, one entry per CDR3 protein. The sample contains approximately 770,000 distinct CDR3 sequences, roughly 50% of which appear only once. The material sequenced was blood. Receptor source: a man aged 25-45 years in good health.

This clonotype has a count of ten or more. CDR3 residues: CASSLQSLAGEGEQFF. The CDR3 DNA reads as TGCGCCAGCAGCTTGCAATCACTAGCGGGAGAGGGTGAGCAGTTCTTC. The rearrangement links TRBV5-1 to TRBJ2-1; 11 bases line up with TRBD2. Germline assignment: CDR1 SGHRS and CDR2 YFSETQ. The J segment lost 9 bases and the V segment lost 1 base, leaving 9 bases of the junction unmatched. CDR3 length equals 16 residues.

V gene TRBV7-2 combines with J gene TRBJ2-4; D is unclear. The J call may be wrong; the DNA end is better matched by TRBJ2-7. CDR1 is SGHTA and CDR2 is FQGNSA in the germline V gene. This CDR3 is 14 amino acids long. CDR3 nucleotides: TGTGCCAGCAGCGTAGGCAGAATCCCCTACGAGCAGTACTTC. Its translation is CASSVGRIPYEQYF.

The chain links TRBV7-2 to TRBJ1-2; TRBD1 is a possible D gene (6 bases). Trimming left V 1 base short and J 0 bases short, with 12 bases between. The length of the CDR3 is 16 residues. The germline V gene has CDR1 SGHTA and CDR2 FQGNSA. The DNA for the CDR3 is TGTGCCAGCAGCTTAGATGGGGGGCCGGCTAACTATGGCTACACCTTC. It yields the protein CASSLDGGPANYGYTF.

The count of this clonotype is one. V usage is TRBV12-3 or TRBV12-4 and J usage is TRBJ2-5, with TRBD1 matching 8 bases. TRBJ2-7 explains the end of the DNA better; the J call may be wrong. This CDR3 is 14 amino acids long. The CDR3 reads CASGNSDREDEQYF. CDR3 coding DNA: TGTGCCAGCGGAAACTCGGACAGGGAGGACGAGCAGTACTTC.

The V and J genes are TRBV4-2 and TRBJ1-5; D may be TRBD1 (6 bases). The CDR3 contains 15 residues. Germline V CDR1 and CDR2: LGHNA, YNFKEQ. Trimming pared 4 bases from V and 1 base from J, leaving 11 bases between. The CDR3 DNA sequence: TGTGCCAGCAGCCCCACAGGGACAAGCAATCAGCCCCAGCATTTT. Amino acids: CASSPTGTSNQPQHF.

This clonotype was counted between two and nine times. This sequence joins TRBV20-1 and TRBJ2-7; D remains unclear. V gave up 6 bases and J gave up 3 bases, with 12 bases separating them. From germline, CDR1 is DFQATT and CDR2 SNEGSKA (reference sequence). CDR3 size: 12 residues. The CDR3: CSAGFERYEQYF. The CDR3 coding sequence is TGCAGTGCGGGGTTCGAACGCTACGAGCAGTACTTC.

The CDR3 loop is CSVGQGTGFSGANVLTF. CDR3 DNA sequence: TGCAGCGTAGGACAGGGGACGGGATTCTCTGGGGCCAACGTCCTGACTTTC. The chain employs TRBV29-1 and TRBJ2-6; the match to TRBD1 covers 9 bases. Germline V gene data show CDR1 as SQVTM and CDR2 as ANQGSEA. The CDR3 length is 17 residues. V shed 6 bases, J shed 0 bases, and the junction held 9 bases outside the gene matches.

This clonotype was found a few times. V is TRBV12-5 and J is TRBJ2-1; D possibly corresponds to TRBD2 (6 bases). Germline V gives CDR1 LGHNT, CDR2 FRNRAP. The CDR3 length is 16 residues. The ends were cut back, 4 bases at V and 2 bases at J, with 15 bases in the middle. The CDR3 reads CASGSIVGGAYNEQFF. CDR3 in DNA: TGTGCTAGTGGTTCAATCGTCGGCGGGGCCTACAATGAGCAGTTCTTC.

This chain joins TRBV20-1 and TRBJ2-1; no clear D gene. V lost 6 bases to trimming and J lost 2 bases, with 8 bases between them. Germline values: CDR1 DFQATT, CDR2 SNEGSKA (reference sequence). The CDR3 consists of 12 residues. The CDR3 protein is CSATSPYNEQFF. The CDR3 bases are TGCAGTGCAACTTCGCCCTACAATGAGCAGTTCTTC.

This rearrangement joins TRBV29-1 to TRBJ2-5, with D tentatively TRBD1 or TRBD2 (5 bases each). With 7 bases removed from V and 1 base from J, the gap between germline ends came to 19 bases. The CDR3 covers 15 residues. Germline V gives CDR1 SQVTM, CDR2 ANQGSEA. CDR3 loop: CSGGRLGRSQETQYF. The CDR3 coding sequence is TGCAGCGGGGGCAGATTGGGACGGAGCCAAGAGACCCAGTACTTC.

This chain links TRBV11-2 with TRBJ2-1; TRBD2 aligns across 8 bases. The CDR3 contains 17 residues. Losses at the gene ends were 5 bases for V and 9 bases for J; bases not matched to a gene: 18. Looked up from germline, CDR1 is SGHAT and CDR2 is FQNNGV. The chain's CDR3 is CASSPPWDSGVGGEQFF. The CDR3 nucleotides are TGTGCCAGCAGCCCCCCATGGGATAGCGGGGTAGGCGGTGAGCAGTTCTTC.

The V and J genes are TRBV20-1 and TRBJ2-3; tentative D call: TRBD1 (5 bases). Trimming cost V 6 bases and J 6 bases, with 13 bases left between them. This CDR3 spans 12 amino acids. Per germline, CDR1 DFQATT and CDR2 SNEGSKA (reference sequence). The DNA for the CDR3 is TGCAGTGCGCAGACTGGGGCGGATACGCAGTATTTT. It yields the protein CSAQTGADTQYF.

The chain couples TRBV7-9 to TRBJ2-1, with a weak D call TRBD2 (6 bases). From germline, CDR1 is SEHNR and CDR2 FQNEAQ (reference sequence). The CDR3 runs 15 residues. V lost 1 base and J 9 bases, leaving 16 bases between the germline ends. In DNA, the CDR3 is TGTGCCAGCAGCTTAGGGCGGGGAGCAAGCGGTGAGCAGTTCTTC. Its protein is CASSLGRGASGEQFF.

This clonotype was observed a handful of times. The genes are TRBV7-2 and TRBJ2-4; 10 bases align to TRBD2. The DNA matches TRBJ2-7 better at its end, which makes the J call doubtful. The CDR3 is 14 residues long. The germline gives CDR1 SGHTA, CDR2 FQGNSA. The CDR3 region has the DNA TGTGCCAGCGGAGCACTAGCGGGGCCCTACGAGCAGTACTTC. Its translation is CASGALAGPYEQYF.

The chain carries TRBV16 and TRBJ2-2; 8 nucleotides agree with TRBD1. The ends lost 2 bases at V and 4 bases at J; junction bases unmatched: 9. Germline CDR1 KGHSY, CDR2 FQNENV. This CDR3 region has 17 residues. In DNA, the CDR3 is TGTGCCAGCAGCCAAGCCTTAATGACAGGGGCCACCGGGGAGCTGTTTTTT. It is translated as CASSQALMTGATGELFF.

CDR3 amino acids: CASSLVGDSYEQYF. Here the CDR3 DNA reads TGTGCCAGCAGCTTAGTGGGCGACTCCTACGAGCAGTACTTC. V and J are TRBV7-9 and TRBJ2-7; no clear D. Trimming left V 1 base short and J 0 bases short, with 7 bases between. The germline V gene has CDR1 SEHNR and CDR2 FQNEAQ (reference sequence). CDR3 length: 14 residues.

The V call is TRBV10-1, the J call TRBJ1-2; D not resolved. The germline gives CDR1 WNHNN, CDR2 SYGVQD (reference sequence). Between the trimmed V and J ends, which lost 5 bases and 5 bases, there was a span of 18 bases. This CDR3 region has 15 residues. CDR3 residues: CASSNRRGAGYGYTF. For the CDR3, the DNA is TGCGCCAGCAGTAATCGACGGGGTGCTGGGTATGGCTACACCTTC.

V and J are TRBV10-3 and TRBJ2-6, with D perhaps matching TRBD1 or TRBD2 (5 bases each). Per germline, CDR1 ENHRY and CDR2 SYGVKD. The CDR3 spans 14 residues. V lost 9 bases and J lost 0, with 9 bases in between. The CDR3 spells CAIMGDSGANVLTF. The CDR3 DNA is TGTGCCATAATGGGGGACTCTGGGGCCAACGTCCTGACTTTC.

This chain joins TRBV4-3 and TRBJ2-6; a possible D gene is TRBD2 (5 bases). Germline V gene sequence: CDR1 LGHNA, CDR2 YSLEER. V was clipped by 3 bases and J by 4 bases, with 16 bases between them. CDR3 length: 17 amino acids. CDR3 in DNA: TGCGCCAGCAGCCAGGACTTTGGGGTCTCCGGGGCCAACGTCCTGACTTTC. Translated, it gives CASSQDFGVSGANVLTF.

This rearrangement joins TRBV14 to TRBJ2-1, with a possible D match to TRBD1 (6 bases). The V end lost 4 bases, the J end lost 10 bases, and 17 bases lay between the germline ends. The CDR3 extends over 14 amino acids. The germline CDR1 and CDR2 sequences are SGHDN and FVKESK. CDR3 nucleotide sequence: TGTGCCAGCAGCCCACCGACAGGACCCTACGAGCAGTTCTTC. Translating gives CASSPPTGPYEQFF.

The V call is TRBV20-1, the J call TRBJ1-2; D unclear. Looked up from germline, CDR1 is DFQATT and CDR2 is SNEGSKA (reference sequence). Deletions cut 0 bases from V and 4 bases from J, with 9 bases between. The CDR3 length is 13 residues. The CDR3 bases are TGCAGTGCTAGAGATGGTTTGGGCTATGGCTACACCTTC. Translation: CSARDGLGYGYTF.

The chain links TRBV28 to TRBJ2-7; a weak D match, TRBD2 (7 bases). Germline V gene lookup returns CDR1 MDHEN and CDR2 SYDVKM. Trimming removed 7 bases at V and 3 bases at J, with 16 bases between. The CDR3 contains 14 residues. The CDR3 region is CASKVRGGDYEQYF. DNA of the CDR3: TGTGCCAGCAAGGTTAGAGGGGGGGACTACGAGCAGTACTTC.